The T cell receptor beta chain under discussion was sequenced for a study of blood T cell repertoires in COVID-19. The wider study: Acute and convalescent COVID-19 samples came from the United States, Italy and Spain. PBMCs, B-cell-depleted T cells, or T cells provided the cDNA or gDNA that made up the material.

Assay: immunoSEQ multiplex PCR; the TCRdb copy retains only in-frame clones and omits some. Of 75,000 to 85,000 clones detected, about 88% appear once; the ten largest clones hold over 15%. There are 15 residues in the CDR3. Looked up from germline, CDR1 is KGHDR and CDR2 is SFDVKD. J lost 2 bases, V lost 7 bases, and 7 bases had no gene match. This clonotype was obtained from a human donor in a cohort sampled during active COVID-19. The chain has TRBV24-1 and TRBJ2-3; TRBD2 matches at 8 bases. Input material: peripheral blood. Written as DNA, the CDR3 is TGTGCCACCAGCGCCCGGGGGGGGCACACAGATACGCAGTATTTT. It specifies CATSARGGHTDTQYF.